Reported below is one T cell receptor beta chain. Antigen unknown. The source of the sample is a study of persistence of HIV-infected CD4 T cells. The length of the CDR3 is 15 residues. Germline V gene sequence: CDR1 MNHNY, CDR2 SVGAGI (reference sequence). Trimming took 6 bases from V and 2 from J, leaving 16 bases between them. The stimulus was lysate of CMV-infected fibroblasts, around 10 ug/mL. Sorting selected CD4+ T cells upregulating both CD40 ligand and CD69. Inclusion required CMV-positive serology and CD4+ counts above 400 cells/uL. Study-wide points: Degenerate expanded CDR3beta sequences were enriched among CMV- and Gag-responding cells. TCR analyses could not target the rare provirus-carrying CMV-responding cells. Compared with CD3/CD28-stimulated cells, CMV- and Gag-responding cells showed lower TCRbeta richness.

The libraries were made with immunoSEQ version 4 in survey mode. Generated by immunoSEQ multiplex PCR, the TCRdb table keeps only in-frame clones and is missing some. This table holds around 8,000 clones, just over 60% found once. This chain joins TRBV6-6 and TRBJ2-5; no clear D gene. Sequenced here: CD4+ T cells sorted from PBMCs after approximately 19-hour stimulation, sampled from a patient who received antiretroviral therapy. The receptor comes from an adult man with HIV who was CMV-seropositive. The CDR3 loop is CASSLLQTKQETQYF. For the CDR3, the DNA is TGTGCCAGCAGCTTACTCCAGACAAAACAAGAGACCCAGTACTTC.